What follows describes a single TCR beta chain. This sample stems from a study of shared clonotypes between healthy human individuals. The V gene lost 5 bases and the J gene lost 2 bases, with 19 bases spanning the gap. The CDR3 totals 16 residues. The germline CDR1 and CDR2 sequences are SGHTA and FQGNSA. The assay was immunoSEQ multiplex PCR, and TCRdb's table has in-frame clones only and misses some. Altogether millions of clones are present, 85% to 95% being singletons, with the ten largest covering approximately 0.13%. Naive CD45RA+ and memory CD45RA-negative subsets were split from CD4+ cells. The chain recombines TRBV7-2 with TRBJ2-7, with TRBD1 as a possible D gene (6 bases). The sample comprised naive CD4+ T cells sorted from blood. Stated subset: CD45RA+ positively selected. The TCR was taken from a man younger than 35 in good health. CDR3 sequence: CASSQRQDVRTYEQYF. CDR3 DNA: TGTGCCAGCAGCCAGCGACAGGACGTCCGAACCTACGAGCAGTACTTC.